This paragraph reports one T cell receptor (beta chain). The target of this receptor is not known. Per-base qualities were not stored, and no clone one base away is much larger. Whole blood was collected in K2EDTA tubes by collaborating institutions according to the institutions' own protocols. For TCRbeta analysis, collaborator samples were shipped as frozen whole blood, as isolated PBMCs, or as DNA extracted from either sample type. TCRbeta CDR3 regions were amplified from genomic DNA using the immunoSEQ Assay, a bias-controlled multiplex PCR. As for how the authors treated the data: Within the assay, amplification of reference gene primers was used to estimate how many nucleated cells each sample contained. Sequence reads were collapsed and filtered to measure the absolute abundance of every unique TCRbeta CDR3 rearrangement. For each sample, productive Simpson clonality was calculated as the square root of Simpson's diversity index across productive rearrangements. TCRdb's version of the immuneACCESS table is confined to in-frame rearrangements and falls short of the full clone set. An unresolved V gene accounts for under half of the shortfall where checked; the remainder is of unknown origin. V and J calls and clone size come straight from that table; D and trimming were deduced from the DNA. Present in this sample are about 81,000 clones, nearly 90% of which were seen just once. 6% to 8.5% of the sample is taken by the ten largest.

The record originates from a study of blood T cell repertoires in COVID-19 (TCRdb year 2020). Background on the whole study: Samples covering the acute and convalescent phases of COVID-19 were provided by collaborators in the United States, Italy and Spain. The prospective study material was composed of cDNA or gDNA derived from T cells, B-cell-depleted T cells, or PBMCs. A freely available public database, intended as a resource for researchers studying the immune response to SARS-CoV-2, is where the repertoires were released. The samples were drawn from two sources: the first 160 participants of the ongoing ImmuneRACE study, and over 950 subjects contributed by 6 global collaborators. Subjects who had been exposed to COVID-19, were actively infected with it, or had recovered from it provided the deeply sampled blood TCRbeta repertoires that made up the dataset. A de-identified subject ID, COVID-19 status, age in years and sex were almost always included in the sample metadata. Where available, HLA class I and class II types were taken from metadata supplied by the sample provider and were not determined by assay-based typing. What the authors observed across the whole study: How much clinical and demographic metadata was included differed by source and by participant, and the metadata was provided uncurated.

CDR1 and CDR2 (SGHNT, YENEEA) derive from the germline V gene. The V end loses 11 bases and the J end loses 8 bases, and a stretch of 3 bases separates them. Measured from the cysteine to the phenylalanine, the CDR3 is 8 residues long. CDR3 DNA is the only sequence kept; it has 24 bases, read in frame from the first base. The TCR sequence derives from a man between 65 and 85 years old with acute or convalescent COVID-19. The source material was peripheral blood. The receptor chain draws on TRBV11-3 and TRBJ2-2, with no D gene named confidently. The CDR3 protein is CAEGELFF. The nucleotide sequence is TGTGCCGAGGGGGAGCTGTTTTTT.